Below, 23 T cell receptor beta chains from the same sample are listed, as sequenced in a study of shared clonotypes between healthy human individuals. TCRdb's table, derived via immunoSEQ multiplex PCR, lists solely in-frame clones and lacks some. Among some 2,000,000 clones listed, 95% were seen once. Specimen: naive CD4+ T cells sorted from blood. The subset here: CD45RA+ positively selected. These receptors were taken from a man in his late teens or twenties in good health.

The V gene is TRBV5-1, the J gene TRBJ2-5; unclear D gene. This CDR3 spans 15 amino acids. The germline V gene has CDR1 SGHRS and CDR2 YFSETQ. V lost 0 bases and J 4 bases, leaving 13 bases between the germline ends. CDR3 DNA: TGCGCCAGCAGCTTGGTACTAAATCGGAGAGAGACCCAGTACTTC. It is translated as CASSLVLNRRETQYF.

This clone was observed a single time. The CDR3 loop is CASKGQMNTGELFF. The DNA for the CDR3 is TGTGCCAGCAAGGGACAGATGAACACCGGGGAGCTGTTTTTT. This chain uses TRBV6-6 with TRBJ2-2, with TRBD1 identical over 7 bases. CDR1 and CDR2 from the germline V gene are MNHNY and SVGAGI (reference sequence). With V trimmed by 7 bases and J by 1 base, 3 bases remained unmatched. This CDR3 spans 14 amino acids.

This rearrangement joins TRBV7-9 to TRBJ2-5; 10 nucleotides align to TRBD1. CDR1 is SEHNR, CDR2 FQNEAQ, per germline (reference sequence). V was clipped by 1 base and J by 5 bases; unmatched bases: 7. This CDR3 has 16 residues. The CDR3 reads CASSLVGRQGAETQYF. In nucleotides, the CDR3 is TGTGCCAGCAGCTTAGTAGGAAGACAGGGGGCGGAGACCCAGTACTTC.

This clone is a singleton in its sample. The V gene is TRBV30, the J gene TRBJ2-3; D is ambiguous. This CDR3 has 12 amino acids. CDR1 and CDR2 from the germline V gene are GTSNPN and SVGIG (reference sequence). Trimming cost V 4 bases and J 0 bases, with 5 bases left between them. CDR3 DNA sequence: TGTGCCTGGATTTTGAGCACAGATACGCAGTATTTT. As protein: CAWILSTDTQYF.

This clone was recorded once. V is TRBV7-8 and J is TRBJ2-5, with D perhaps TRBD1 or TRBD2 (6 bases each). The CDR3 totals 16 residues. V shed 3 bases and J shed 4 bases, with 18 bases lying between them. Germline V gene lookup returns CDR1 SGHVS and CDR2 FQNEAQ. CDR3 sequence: CASSFRSTGARETQYF. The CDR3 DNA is TGTGCCAGCAGCTTTCGCAGCACGGGGGCCAGAGAGACCCAGTACTTC.

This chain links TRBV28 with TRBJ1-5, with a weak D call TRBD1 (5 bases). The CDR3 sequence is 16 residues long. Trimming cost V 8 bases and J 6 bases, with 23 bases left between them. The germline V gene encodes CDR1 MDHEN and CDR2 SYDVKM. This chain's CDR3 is CASRLSGWGSAQPQHF. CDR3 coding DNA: TGTGCCAGCCGTCTTAGTGGCTGGGGGAGCGCTCAGCCCCAGCATTTT.

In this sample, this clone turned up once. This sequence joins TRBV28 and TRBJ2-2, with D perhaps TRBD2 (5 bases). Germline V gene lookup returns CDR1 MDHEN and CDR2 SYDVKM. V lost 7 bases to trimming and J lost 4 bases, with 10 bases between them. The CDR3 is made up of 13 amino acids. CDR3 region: CASKTGGTGELFF. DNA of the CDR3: TGTGCCAGCAAGACCGGAGGCACCGGGGAGCTGTTTTTT. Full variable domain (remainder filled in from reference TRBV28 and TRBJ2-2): DVKVTQSSRYLVKRTGEKVFLECVQDMDHENMFWYRQDPGLGLRLIYFSYDVKMKEKGDIPEGYSVSREKKERFSLILESASTNQTSMYLCASKTGGTGELFFGEGSRLTVL.

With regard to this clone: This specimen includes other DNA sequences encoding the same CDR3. The CDR3 spells CASSSTGQGYGYTF. In DNA form, the CDR3 reads TGCGCCAGCAGCTCAACGGGACAGGGATATGGCTACACCTTC. This chain links TRBV5-1 with TRBJ1-2; TRBD1 matches at 9 bases. The CDR3 is 14 residues long. Trimming removed 3 bases from V and 5 bases from J; junction bases left unmatched: 5. Germline CDR1 reads SGHRS; CDR2 reads YFSETQ.

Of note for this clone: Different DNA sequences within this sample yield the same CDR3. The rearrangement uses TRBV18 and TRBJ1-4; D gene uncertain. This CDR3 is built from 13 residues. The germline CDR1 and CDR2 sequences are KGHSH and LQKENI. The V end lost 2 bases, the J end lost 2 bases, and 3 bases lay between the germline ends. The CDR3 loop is CASSPSTNEKLFF. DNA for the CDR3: TGTGCCAGCTCACCATCGACTAATGAAAAACTGTTTTTT.

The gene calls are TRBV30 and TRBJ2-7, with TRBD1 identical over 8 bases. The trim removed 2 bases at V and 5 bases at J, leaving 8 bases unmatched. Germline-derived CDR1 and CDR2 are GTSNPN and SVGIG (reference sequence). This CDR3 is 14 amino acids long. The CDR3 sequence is CAWSLGTGRDEQYF. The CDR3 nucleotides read TGTGCCTGGAGTCTCGGGACAGGTCGAGACGAGCAGTACTTC.

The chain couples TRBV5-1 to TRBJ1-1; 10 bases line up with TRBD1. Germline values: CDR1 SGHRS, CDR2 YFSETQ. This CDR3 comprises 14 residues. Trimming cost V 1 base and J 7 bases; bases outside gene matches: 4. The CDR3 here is CASSLRQGAVEAFF. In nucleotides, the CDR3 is TGCGCCAGCAGCTTGAGACAGGGGGCGGTTGAAGCTTTCTTT.

CDR3 in DNA: TGCGCCAGCAGCTTGGCTCCGGTCTCCTCTAGCACAGATACGCAGTATTTT. Its protein product is CASSLAPVSSSTDTQYF. The chain is built from TRBV5-1 and TRBJ2-3; D gene ambiguous. The germline CDR1 and CDR2 sequences are SGHRS and YFSETQ. This CDR3 has 17 amino acids. Trimming removed 0 bases from V and 0 bases from J, with 14 bases in between.

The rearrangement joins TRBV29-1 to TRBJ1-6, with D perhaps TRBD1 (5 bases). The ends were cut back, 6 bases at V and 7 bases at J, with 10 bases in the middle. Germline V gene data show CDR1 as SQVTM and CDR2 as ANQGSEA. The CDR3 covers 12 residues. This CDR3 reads CSVRDANSPLHF. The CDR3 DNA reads TGCAGCGTCCGGGACGCCAATTCACCCCTCCACTTT.

The CDR3 DNA reads as TGTGCCAGCACCTTACTCCGAAACGGGGAGCTGTTTTTT. It codes for CASTLLRNGELFF. V is TRBV6-5 and J is TRBJ2-2, with no clear D. The germline V and J ends were trimmed by 7 bases and 7 bases, with 13 bases remaining between them. From germline, CDR1 is MNHEY and CDR2 SVGAGI. The CDR3 covers 13 residues.

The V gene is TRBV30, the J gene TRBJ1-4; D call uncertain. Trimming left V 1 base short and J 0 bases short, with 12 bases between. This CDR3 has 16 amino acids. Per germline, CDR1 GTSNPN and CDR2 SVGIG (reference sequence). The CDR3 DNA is TGTGCCTGGAGTGGGACGCCACTCGCAACTAATGAAAAACTGTTTTTT. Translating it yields CAWSGTPLATNEKLFF.

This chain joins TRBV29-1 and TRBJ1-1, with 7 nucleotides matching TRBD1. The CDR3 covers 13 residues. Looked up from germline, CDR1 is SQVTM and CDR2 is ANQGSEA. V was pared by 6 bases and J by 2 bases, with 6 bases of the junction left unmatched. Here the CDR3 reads CSVYRGLNTEAFF. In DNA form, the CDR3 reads TGCAGCGTGTACAGGGGTTTAAACACTGAAGCTTTCTTT.

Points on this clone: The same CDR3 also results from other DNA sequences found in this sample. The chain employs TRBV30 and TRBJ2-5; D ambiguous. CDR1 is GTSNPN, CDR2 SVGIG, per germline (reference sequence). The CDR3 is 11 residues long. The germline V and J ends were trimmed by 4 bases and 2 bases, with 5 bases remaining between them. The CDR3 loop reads CAWTSQETQYF. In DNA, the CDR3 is TGTGCCTGGACAAGTCAAGAGACCCAGTACTTC.

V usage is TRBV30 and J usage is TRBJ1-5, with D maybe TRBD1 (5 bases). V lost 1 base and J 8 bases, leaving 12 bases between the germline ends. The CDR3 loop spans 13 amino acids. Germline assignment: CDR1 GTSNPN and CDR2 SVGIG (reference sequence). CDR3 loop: CAWSAGHGEPQHF. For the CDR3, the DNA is TGTGCCTGGAGTGCGGGGCATGGGGAGCCCCAGCATTTT. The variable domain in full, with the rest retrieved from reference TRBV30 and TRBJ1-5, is SQTIHQWPATLVQPVGSPLSLECTVEGTSNPNLYWYRQAAGRGLQLLFYSVGIGQISSEVPQNLSASRPQDRQFILSSKKLLLSDSGFYLCAWSAGHGEPQHFGDGTRLSIL.

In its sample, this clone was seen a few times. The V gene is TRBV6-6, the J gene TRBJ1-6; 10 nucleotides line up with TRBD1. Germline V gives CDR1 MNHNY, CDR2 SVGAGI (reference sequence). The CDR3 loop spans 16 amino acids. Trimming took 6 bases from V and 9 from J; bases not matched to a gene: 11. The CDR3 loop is CASSTKTGGRSSPLHF. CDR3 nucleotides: TGTGCCAGCAGCACGAAGACAGGGGGCAGAAGTTCACCCCTCCACTTT.

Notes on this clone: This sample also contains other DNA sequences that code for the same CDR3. As DNA, the CDR3 is TGTGCCAGCTCACCTCGTGAAGAGACCCAGTACTTC. It yields the protein CASSPREETQYF. V usage is TRBV18 and J usage is TRBJ2-5; D not resolved. Germline CDR1 KGHSH, CDR2 LQKENI. V dropped 3 bases and J dropped 3 bases, with 5 bases sitting between them. This CDR3 is built from 12 residues.

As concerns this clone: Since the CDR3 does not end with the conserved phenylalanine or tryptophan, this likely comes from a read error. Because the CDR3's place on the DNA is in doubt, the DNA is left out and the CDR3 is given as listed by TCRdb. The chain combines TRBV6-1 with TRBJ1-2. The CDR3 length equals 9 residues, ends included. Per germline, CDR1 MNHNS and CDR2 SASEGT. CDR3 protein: CASSEAQVS.

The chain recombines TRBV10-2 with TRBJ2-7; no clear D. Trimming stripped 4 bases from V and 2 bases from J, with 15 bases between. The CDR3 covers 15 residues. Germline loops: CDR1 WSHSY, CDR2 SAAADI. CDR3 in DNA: TGCGCCAGCAGTGCCCTCGCCGTCCTGGCCTACGAGCAGTACTTC. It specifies CASSALAVLAYEQYF.

The chain's CDR3 is CASSVGDATYEQYF. In nucleotides, the CDR3 is TGTGCCAGCAGCGTAGGGGACGCAACCTACGAGCAGTACTTC. This chain uses TRBV9 with TRBJ2-7; D possibly uses TRBD1 or TRBD2 (5 bases each). The CDR3 sequence is 14 residues long. CDR1 and CDR2 from the germline V gene are SGDLS and YYNGEE. Trimming took off 0 bases at V and 2 bases at J, with 9 bases between the two ends.